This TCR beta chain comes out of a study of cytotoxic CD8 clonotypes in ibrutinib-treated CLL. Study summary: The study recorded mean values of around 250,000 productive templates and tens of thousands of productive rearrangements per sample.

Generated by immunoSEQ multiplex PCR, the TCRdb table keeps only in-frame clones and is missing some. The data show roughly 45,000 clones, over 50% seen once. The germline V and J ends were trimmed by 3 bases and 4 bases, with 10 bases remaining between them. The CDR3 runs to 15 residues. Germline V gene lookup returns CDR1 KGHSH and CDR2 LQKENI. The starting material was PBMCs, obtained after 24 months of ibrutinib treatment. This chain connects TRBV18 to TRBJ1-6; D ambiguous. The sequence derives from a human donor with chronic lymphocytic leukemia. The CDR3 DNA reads TGTGCCAGCTCACCCGGACGGAGATATAATTCACCCCTCCACTTT. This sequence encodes CASSPGRRYNSPLHF.